The entry below gives a single T cell receptor (beta chain) sequence along with its context. Antigen: not known. The data stem from a study of cytomegalovirus exposure and HLA in healthy donors. Study-wide background: Assignment to the Caucasian-associated ancestry cluster applied to more than 75% of the approximately 370 genotyped donors. Study-level results: High specificity and sensitivity for cytomegalovirus status were reported for the classifier. V- and J-gene trimming in TCR beta was tied to a missense DCLRE1C variant by an analysis performed later.

When sampled, the donors appeared nominally healthy, though they likely had unrecorded immune exposures. The study ran its PCR with 60 Vbeta and 13 Jbeta primers. Method: immunoSEQ multiplex PCR; TCRdb's copy keeps in-frame clones and lacks some. The table shows fewer than 250,000 clones, with about three quarters occurring only once. Germline CDR1 LGHNA, CDR2 YSLEER. V was shortened by 3 bases and J by 1 base, with 19 bases between the two germline ends. The CDR3 runs 17 residues. The receptor comes from a man in his forties in good health and CMV-seronegative. Sequencing was performed on PBMCs. The chain links TRBV4-3 to TRBJ2-7; D might be TRBD1 (5 bases). In DNA, the CDR3 is TGCGCCAGCAGCCATCGCAGGGCCCCGGACGGGTCCTACGAGCAGTACTTC. Translating gives CASSHRRAPDGSYEQYF.